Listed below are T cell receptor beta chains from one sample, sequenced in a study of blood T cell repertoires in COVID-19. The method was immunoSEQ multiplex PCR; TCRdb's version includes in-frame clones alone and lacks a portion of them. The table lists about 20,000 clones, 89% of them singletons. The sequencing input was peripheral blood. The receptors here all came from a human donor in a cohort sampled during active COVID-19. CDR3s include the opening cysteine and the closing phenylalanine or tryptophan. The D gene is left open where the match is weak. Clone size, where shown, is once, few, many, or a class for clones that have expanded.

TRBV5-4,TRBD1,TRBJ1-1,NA,CASSLTGGTEAFF,TGTGCCAGCAGCTTGACAGGGGGCACTGAAGCTTTCTTT
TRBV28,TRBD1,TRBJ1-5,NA,CASTFQGANQPQHF,TGTGCCAGCACATTTCAGGGGGCGAATCAGCCCCAGCATTTT
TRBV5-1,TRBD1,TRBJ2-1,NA,CASNFGQGVYNEQFF,TGCGCCAGCAATTTCGGACAGGGGGTCTACAATGAGCAGTTCTTC
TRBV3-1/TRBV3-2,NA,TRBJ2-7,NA,CASSEGGGYEQYF,TGTGCCAGCAGCGAAGGAGGGGGTTACGAGCAGTACTTC
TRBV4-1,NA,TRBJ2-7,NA,CASSPSVASDYEQYF,TGCGCCAGCAGCCCTTCTGTGGCTAGCGACTACGAGCAGTACTTC
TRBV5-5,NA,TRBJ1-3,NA,CASSLGQSSGNTIYF,TGTGCCAGCAGCTTGGGGCAGTCCTCTGGAAACACCATATATTTT
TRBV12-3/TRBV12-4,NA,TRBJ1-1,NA,CAATRGASTEAFF,TGTGCCGCGACGCGGGGGGCGTCAACTGAAGCTTTCTTT
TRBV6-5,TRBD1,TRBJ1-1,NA,CASSYPTGQITAFF,TGTGCCAGCAGTTATCCGACAGGGCAGATCACAGCTTTCTTT
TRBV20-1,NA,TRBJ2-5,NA,CSASSGGPGPQETQYF,TGCAGTGCTAGTTCCGGGGGGCCCGGACCGCAAGAGACCCAGTACTTC
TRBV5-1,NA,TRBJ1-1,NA,CASSLARQVGRAEAFF,TGCGCCAGCAGCTTGGCCCGACAGGTAGGGCGGGCTGAAGCTTTCTTT
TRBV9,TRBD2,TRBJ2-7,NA,CASSVGGAGVGVGEQYF,TGTGCCAGCAGCGTAGGTGGAGCGGGAGTGGGTGTCGGAGAGCAGTACTTC
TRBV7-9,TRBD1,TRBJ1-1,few,CASSLGQGDTEAFF,TGTGCCAGCAGCTTAGGACAGGGGGACACTGAAGCTTTCTTT
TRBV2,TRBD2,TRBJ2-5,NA,CASKTGGGETQYF,TGTGCCAGCAAAACGGGAGGGGGGGAGACCCAGTACTTC
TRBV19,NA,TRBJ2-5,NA,CASSMTGAETQYF,TGTGCCAGTAGTATGACAGGAGCAGAGACCCAGTACTTC
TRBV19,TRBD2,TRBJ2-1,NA,CASSPGTTYEQFF,TGTGCCAGTAGTCCTGGGACTACTTATGAGCAGTTCTTC